These 2 T cell receptor beta chains originate from one sample sequenced in a study of molecular identifiers for immune sequencing clone quantification. TCRdb passed the PCR reads through MiXCR, listing each CDR3 protein once. This table has about 630,000 distinct CDR3 sequences, about 25% appearing once. Material for sequencing was naive CD8+ T cells from blood, with Jurkat cell RNA spiked in. Subset specified: FACS-sorted CD8+CD4-CCR7+CD45RA+ naive T cells. Every receptor here comes from a human donor in good health. Some libraries in this study had Jurkat cell RNA spiked in.

This clonotype was detected only once. A read error may be the cause here, since a much bigger clone is one base away. The chain employs TRBV6-4 and TRBJ2-5; 12 nucleotides line up with TRBD1. V shed 10 bases and J 7 bases; nucleotides not matched to a gene: 22. The CDR3 sequence is 18 residues long. CDR1 and CDR2 from the germline V gene are MRHNA and SNTAGT. CDR3 amino acids: CATPGPSVGDRGHGTQYF. CDR3 sequence (DNA): TGTGCCACCCCAGGACCCTCTGTTGGGGACAGGGGGCATGGGACCCAGTACTTC.

The rearrangement uses TRBV24-1 and TRBJ1-5; 10 bases align to TRBD1. The CDR3 contains 16 residues. Germline V gene sequence: CDR1 KGHDR, CDR2 SFDVKD. J was trimmed by 7 bases and V by 6 bases; bases with no gene match: 11. CDR3 residues: CATSRSWTGGIQPQHF. The DNA of the CDR3 is TGTGCCACCAGTAGGTCATGGACAGGGGGAATCCAGCCCCAGCATTTT.